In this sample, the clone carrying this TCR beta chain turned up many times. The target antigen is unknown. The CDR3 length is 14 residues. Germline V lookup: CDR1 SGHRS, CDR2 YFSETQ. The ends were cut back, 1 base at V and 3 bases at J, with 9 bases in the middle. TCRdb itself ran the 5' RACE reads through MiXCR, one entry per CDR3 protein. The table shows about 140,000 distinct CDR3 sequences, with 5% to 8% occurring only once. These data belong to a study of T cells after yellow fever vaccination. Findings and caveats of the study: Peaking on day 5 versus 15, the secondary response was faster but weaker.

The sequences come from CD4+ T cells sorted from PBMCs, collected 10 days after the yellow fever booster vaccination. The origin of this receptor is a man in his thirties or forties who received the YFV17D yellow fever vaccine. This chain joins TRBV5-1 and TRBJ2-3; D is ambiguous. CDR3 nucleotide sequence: TGCGCCAGCAGCTTGAACGGTCAGACAGATACGCAGTATTTT. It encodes CASSLNGQTDTQYF.